This TCR beta chain was recovered during a study of intratumoral heterogeneity in liver cancer. Study-wide context: Most patients were male, with a median age of almost 65 years.

Here immunoSEQ multiplex PCR was the method, and the copy in TCRdb shows in-frame clones only, minus some. The repertoire holds 21,000 or so clones, with approximately 73% as singletons. This CDR3 comprises 12 residues. V was shortened by 6 bases and J by 4 bases, with 7 bases between the two germline ends. CDR1 is SNHLY, CDR2 FYNNEI, per germline. V and J are TRBV2 and TRBJ1-5, with D unclear. The receptor's source is a woman in her 70s with hepatocellular carcinoma. The source was tumor-adjacent normal tissue, collected before any cancer treatment. CDR3 protein: CASSGTNQPQHF. The CDR3 DNA sequence: TGTGCCAGCAGCGGAACGAATCAGCCCCAGCATTTT.